The next 13 T cell receptor beta chains were all read from a single sample in a study of blood T cell repertoires in COVID-19. Assay: immunoSEQ multiplex PCR; the TCRdb copy retains only in-frame clones and omits some. The sample holds about 360,000 clones, around 84% seen once. Sequenced sample: peripheral blood. These receptors originate from a human donor in a cohort sampled during active COVID-19.

The gene calls are TRBV5-1 and TRBJ2-7; the D gene is possibly TRBD1 (6 bases). CDR3 length: 12 amino acids. The ends were cut back, 4 bases at V and 6 bases at J, with 11 bases in the middle. Germline V CDR1 and CDR2: SGHRS, YFSETQ. CDR3 amino acids: CASSVTGSEQYF. CDR3 DNA sequence: TGCGCCAGCAGCGTTACAGGGTCCGAGCAGTACTTC.

The chain joins TRBV7-9 to TRBJ1-3, with a tentative D call TRBD1 (5 bases). Germline loops: CDR1 SEHNR, CDR2 FQNEAQ (reference sequence). V lost 2 bases to trimming and J lost 11 bases, with 16 bases between them. CDR3 length equals 14 residues. The CDR3 nucleotides read TGTGCCAGCAGCTTACAACTGAGGACACCGGCCATATATTTT. Translation: CASSLQLRTPAIYF.

There are a few counts of this clone. V and J are TRBV5-8 and TRBJ2-1; 7 positions agree with TRBD2. Germline lookup yields CDR1 SGHTS and CDR2 YDEGEE. V was clipped by 6 bases and J by 3 bases; unmatched bases: 6. The CDR3 has 14 amino acids. This chain's CDR3 is CASKVWGGYNEQFF. CDR3 sequence (DNA): TGTGCCAGCAAAGTCTGGGGGGGCTACAATGAGCAGTTCTTC.

In regard to this clone: One junction end does not reproduce the germline sequence, and a read error may be involved. The chain links TRBV10-3 to TRBJ2-7; TRBD1 matches 8 bases. Germline V gene data show CDR1 as ENHRY and CDR2 as SYGVKD. The CDR3 contains 13 residues. In nucleotides, the CDR3 is TGTGCCGTCAGGACAGGGAATTCCTACGAGCAGTACTTC. As protein: CAVRTGNSYEQYF.

The CDR3 here is CASSGGYNQPQHF. In nucleotides, the CDR3 is TGCGCCAGCAGTGGCGGGTACAATCAGCCCCAGCATTTT. This chain uses TRBV10-2 with TRBJ1-5, with unresolved D. Germline V gene lookup returns CDR1 WSHSY and CDR2 SAAADI. The CDR3 is 13 residues long. The V gene lost 4 bases and the J gene lost 3 bases, with 7 bases spanning the gap.

This chain links TRBV30 with TRBJ2-2; perhaps TRBD1 as D (7 bases). The CDR3 is 15 amino acids. The V gene lost 8 bases and the J gene lost 6 bases, with 22 bases spanning the gap. The germline gives CDR1 GTSNPN, CDR2 SVGIG (reference sequence). The CDR3 region is CARRGQKLRSGELFF. The CDR3 region has the DNA TGTGCCCGGCGGGGACAGAAATTGAGATCCGGGGAGCTGTTTTTT.

J is TRBJ1-5 and V is TRBV7-2; TRBD1 is a possible D gene (6 bases). Germline lookup yields CDR1 SGHTA and CDR2 FQGNSA. The CDR3 has 16 amino acids. V was pared by 5 bases and J by 3 bases, with 17 bases between. The CDR3 DNA reads as TGTGCCAGCAGCCGTTTTGGGCAGGGGAACAATCAGCCCCAGCATTTT. This sequence encodes CASSRFGQGNNQPQHF.

This chain connects TRBV15 to TRBJ2-6, with D possibly being TRBD2 (5 bases). The CDR3 runs to 14 residues. Germline V gene sequence: CDR1 LNHNV, CDR2 YYDKDF (reference sequence). V was shortened by 5 bases and J by 2 bases, with 7 bases between the two germline ends. The CDR3 bases are TGTGCCACCAGCGCCGGGGCTGGGGCCAACGTCCTGACTTTC. Amino acids: CATSAGAGANVLTF.

J is TRBJ2-2 and V is TRBV7-3, with 13 bases fitting TRBD2. Trimming removed 5 bases from V and 1 base from J; junction bases left unmatched: 4. This CDR3 contains 17 residues. Germline V gene sequence: CDR1 SGHTA, CDR2 FQGTGA. CDR3 region: CASSPGLAGRNTGELFF. The CDR3 coding sequence is TGTGCCAGCAGCCCGGGACTAGCGGGGCGGAACACCGGGGAGCTGTTTTTT.

This chain uses TRBV5-1 with TRBJ1-2; 9 bases match TRBD1. The CDR3 is 16 amino acids. J lost 1 base, V lost 4 bases, and 8 bases had no gene match. The germline CDR1 and CDR2 sequences are SGHRS and YFSETQ. CDR3 bases: TGCGCCAGCAGCCTCGGCGGGACAGGGCTTAACTATGGCTACACCTTC. It yields the protein CASSLGGTGLNYGYTF. Full variable domain (outside the CDR3, taken from reference TRBV5-1 and TRBJ1-2): KAGVTQTPRYLIKTRGQQVTLSCSPISGHRSVSWYQQTPGQGLQFLFEYFSETQRNKGNFPGRFSGRQFSNSRSEMNVSTLELGDSALYLCASSLGGTGLNYGYTFGSGTRLTVV.

The chain couples TRBV2 to TRBJ1-2; no firm D call. V was trimmed by 6 bases and J by 6 bases, leaving 14 bases between them. This CDR3 region has 13 residues. Germline CDR1 is SNHLY and CDR2 is FYNNEI. CDR3 protein: CASRENQDDGYTF. In nucleotides, the CDR3 is TGTGCCAGCAGAGAGAACCAGGATGATGGCTACACCTTC.

The chain joins TRBV3-1 (or the pseudogene TRBV3-2) to TRBJ2-3; 9 positions agree with TRBD2. V shed 0 bases, J shed 5 bases, and the junction held 6 bases outside the gene matches. The CDR3 is 16 amino acids. CDR1 is LGHDT, CDR2 YNNKEL, per germline (reference sequence). The CDR3 region is CASSQDAAGGLDTQYF. The CDR3 DNA reads as TGTGCCAGCAGCCAAGATGCAGCGGGAGGACTAGATACGCAGTATTTT.

The V gene is TRBV6-1, the J gene TRBJ1-4, with D tentatively TRBD1 (5 bases). The CDR3 length is 15 residues. Germline CDR1 and CDR2: MNHNS and SASEGT. Trimming took off 3 bases at V and 5 bases at J, with 13 bases between the two ends. CDR3 sequence reads: CASSDWGGKNEKLFF. CDR3 nucleotides: TGTGCCAGCAGTGATTGGGGGGGGAAAAATGAAAAACTGTTTTTT.